The 21 T cell receptor beta chains given below trace back to one sample, sequenced in a study of human T cells and chemical hapten exposure. From the RACE reads, TCRdb called clonotypes with MiXCR, one entry per CDR3 protein. This sample has some 49,000 distinct CDR3 sequences; 9% to 9.5% occur once, and the top ten carry roughly 4.1%. Time point in this sample: patch test 1, 2 weeks after DPC sensitization. The treatment here: therapeutic diphenylcyclopropenone sensitization with weekly scalp DPC. The sequencing used whole blood, collected in connection with sensitization to the hapten diphenylcyclopropenone (DPC). Every receptor here comes from a woman aged 50 to 60 with alopecia areata. Some clones in this sample may be carry-over from other donors' samples.

This clonotype was seen ten or more times. The genes are TRBV20-1 and TRBJ1-5; weak D call: TRBD1 (5 bases). The germline V and J ends were trimmed by 3 bases and 3 bases, with 12 bases remaining between them. CDR1 and CDR2 (germline): DFQATT, SNEGSKA (reference sequence). The CDR3 is 14 amino acids. The CDR3: CSASDTGHNQPQHF. The CDR3 DNA sequence: TGCAGTGCTAGCGACACAGGTCACAATCAGCCCCAGCATTTT.

This clonotype has ten or more counts. The chain combines TRBV29-1 with TRBJ2-1; the D call may be TRBD1 or TRBD2 (5 bases each). V was pared by 4 bases and J by 0 bases, with 22 bases between. The germline V gene has CDR1 SQVTM and CDR2 ANQGSEA. The CDR3 contains 18 residues. The CDR3: CSVVGSGAARSSYNEQFF. Here the CDR3 DNA reads TGCAGCGTTGTAGGATCCGGGGCAGCAAGGAGCTCCTACAATGAGCAGTTCTTC.

This clonotype was detected many times. The J gene is TRBJ2-7, the V gene TRBV5-5; 13 bases are shared with TRBD2. Germline V gene data show CDR1 as SGHKS and CDR2 as YYEKEE (reference sequence). Unmatched junction bases numbered 0, after V lost 0 bases and J lost 6 bases. The CDR3 covers 14 residues. CDR3: CASSLGLAGGEQYF. The CDR3, as DNA: TGTGCCAGCAGCTTGGGACTAGCGGGAGGCGAGCAGTACTTC.

The chain is built from TRBV12-3 or TRBV12-4 and TRBJ1-1; D unresolved. The CDR3 covers 15 residues. V gave up 10 bases and J gave up 1 base, with 19 bases separating them. This CDR3 reads CAIASLGIPNTEAFF. In nucleotides, the CDR3 is TGTGCCATAGCTAGCCTAGGGATACCGAACACTGAAGCTTTCTTT.

This clonotype was seen many times. The chain links TRBV18 to TRBJ2-1; perhaps TRBD1 as D (5 bases). Trimming left V 5 bases short and J 5 bases short, with 16 bases between. CDR3 length: 15 residues. Germline V gene data show CDR1 as KGHSH and CDR2 as LQKENI. The chain's CDR3 is CASSKIFGRDNEQFF. The CDR3 bases are TGTGCCAGCTCAAAAATCTTCGGCAGGGACAATGAGCAGTTCTTC.

This clonotype was counted ten times or more. The chain joins TRBV4-1 to TRBJ2-7, with 11 nucleotides matching TRBD2. With V trimmed by 5 bases and J by 2 bases, 14 bases remained unmatched. CDR3 length: 18 residues. Germline loops: CDR1 MGHRA, CDR2 YSYEKL. DNA for the CDR3: TGCGCCAGCAGCGCCCGCCCCGGGACTAGCGGAGCTACCTACGAGCAGTACTTC. As protein: CASSARPGTSGATYEQYF.

The chain has TRBV5-1 and TRBJ2-2; a weak D match, TRBD2 (5 bases). Per germline, CDR1 SGHRS and CDR2 YFSETQ. The CDR3 has 15 amino acids. V lost 0 bases and J 4 bases, leaving 10 bases between the germline ends. The CDR3, as DNA: TGCGCCAGCAGCTTGGTGGTGGGGAGCACCGGGGAGCTGTTTTTT. It encodes CASSLVVGSTGELFF. The whole variable domain, remainder taken from reference TRBV5-1 and TRBJ2-2, is KAGVTQTPRYLIKTRGQQVTLSCSPISGHRSVSWYQQTPGQGLQFLFEYFSETQRNKGNFPGRFSGRQFSNSRSEMNVSTLELGDSALYLCASSLVVGSTGELFFGEGSRLTVL.

As for this clonotype: One end of the junction fails to match germline, which may point to a read error. The CDR3 loop reads CTSSFEMSTEAFF. As DNA, the CDR3 is TGTACCAGCAGTTTTGAGATGTCCACTGAAGCTTTCTTT. The chain couples TRBV28 to TRBJ1-1; no definite D call. The germline V gene encodes CDR1 MDHEN and CDR2 SYDVKM. The CDR3 totals 13 residues.

This clonotype is judged medium-sized (0.01 to 0.1%). The chain carries TRBV27 and TRBJ2-4; 10 bases match TRBD1. J lost 7 bases, V lost 8 bases, and 11 bases had no gene match. CDR1 and CDR2 (germline): MNHEY, SMNVEV (reference sequence). The CDR3 has 15 residues. The CDR3 sequence is CASGDWGQGLNIQYF. The DNA of the CDR3 is TGTGCCAGCGGAGACTGGGGACAGGGGTTGAACATTCAGTACTTC.

In this sample, this clonotype turned up many times. The rearrangement links TRBV13 to TRBJ2-5; tentative D call: TRBD2 (6 bases). In germline, CDR1 is PRHDT, CDR2 FYEKMQ (reference sequence). V was trimmed by 0 bases and J by 5 bases, leaving 19 bases between them. The CDR3 spans 17 residues. CDR3 nucleotides: TGTGCCAGCAGCTTAGGGATCGGCGGGAATGTTAGGGAGACCCAGTACTTC. Translating gives CASSLGIGGNVRETQYF.

CDR3 nucleotide sequence: TGCAGCGTTGAACTTAGACAGGGTGGGACTGAAGCTTTCTTT. Translating gives CSVELRQGGTEAFF. The chain combines TRBV29-1 with TRBJ1-1; 7 nucleotides agree with TRBD1. Germline CDR1 and CDR2: SQVTM and ANQGSEA. V was pared by 2 bases and J by 5 bases, with 8 bases of the junction left unmatched. The CDR3 length is 14 residues.

This clonotype showed up many times. This chain joins TRBV6-5 and TRBJ2-7; 9 bases line up with TRBD1. The CDR3 totals 16 residues. Losses at the gene ends were 8 bases for V and 6 bases for J; bases not matched to a gene: 17. Per the germline V gene, CDR1 is MNHEY and CDR2 is SVGAGI. CDR3 region: CASGYVAGTGISEQYF. CDR3 bases: TGTGCCAGCGGCTACGTCGCCGGGACAGGGATATCCGAGCAGTACTTC.

Ten or more counts support this clonotype. This rearrangement joins TRBV20-1 to TRBJ1-4; D unresolved. V was shortened by 0 bases and J by 3 bases, with 11 bases between the two germline ends. In germline, CDR1 is DFQATT, CDR2 SNEGSKA (reference sequence). This CDR3 has 15 amino acids. CDR3 loop: CSARDLRVSNEKLFF. The CDR3 nucleotides are TGCAGTGCTAGAGATTTAAGGGTGTCTAATGAAAAACTGTTTTTT.

This clonotype occurred many times. The chain recombines TRBV18 with TRBJ1-1; 10 positions match TRBD1. This CDR3 comprises 14 residues. V was clipped by 3 bases and J by 11 bases; unmatched bases: 9. Germline loops: CDR1 KGHSH, CDR2 LQKENI. CDR3 nucleotides: TGTGCCAGCTCACCTGAGACAGGGGGCGTTTATGCTTTCTTT. Residues: CASSPETGGVYAFF. Together with reference TRBV18 and TRBJ1-1, the CDR3 gives the full variable domain: NAGVMQNPRHLVRRRGQEARLRCSPMKGHSHVYWYRQLPEEGLKFMVYLQKENIIDESGMPKERFSAEFPKEGPSILRIQQVVRGDSAAYFCASSPETGGVYAFFGQGTRLTVV.

There are many counts of this clonotype. CDR3 amino acids: CASSLGSRVDEQFF. CDR3 DNA sequence: TGTGCCAGCAGTTTAGGGTCCCGGGTCGATGAGCAGTTCTTC. J is TRBJ2-1 and V is TRBV12-3 or TRBV12-4, with D unclear. The CDR3 sequence is 14 residues long. Trimming left V 1 base short and J 8 bases short, with 12 bases between.

This clonotype was picked up many times. The rearrangement joins TRBV5-1 to TRBJ2-7; no firm D call. Per the germline V gene, CDR1 is SGHRS and CDR2 is YFSETQ. V lost 0 bases, J lost 0 bases, and 10 bases lay in between. The CDR3 spans 15 residues. This CDR3 reads CASSLAVHNSYEQYF. The CDR3 DNA reads TGCGCCAGCAGCTTGGCAGTACACAACTCCTACGAGCAGTACTTC.

V is TRBV28 and J is TRBJ2-5; the D is unclear. Germline-derived CDR1 and CDR2 are MDHEN and SYDVKM. This CDR3 is 13 amino acids long. Trimming removed 6 bases at V and 5 bases at J, with 13 bases between. The CDR3 DNA is TGTGCCAGCAGCCGACTCAGAATGGAGACCCAGTACTTC. Translation: CASSRLRMETQYF. The full variable domain, its missing parts supplied by reference TRBV28 and TRBJ2-5, is DVKVTQSSRYLVKRTGEKVFLECVQDMDHENMFWYRQDPGLGLRLIYFSYDVKMKEKGDIPEGYSVSREKKERFSLILESASTNQTSMYLCASSRLRMETQYFGPGTRLLVL.

This clonotype was observed at least ten times. The chain couples TRBV29-1 to TRBJ2-1, with 11 positions matching TRBD2. Germline V gene data show CDR1 as SQVTM and CDR2 as ANQGSEA. The V and J ends lost 8 bases and 6 bases, in that order; junction bases with no gene match: 9. This CDR3 has 14 amino acids. The CDR3 protein is CSSTKGLAGNEQFF. As DNA, the CDR3 is TGCAGCTCAACTAAAGGACTAGCGGGCAATGAGCAGTTCTTC.

This clonotype was recorded many times. The rearrangement uses TRBV11-2 and TRBJ2-7, with 11 bases identical to TRBD2. From germline, CDR1 is SGHAT and CDR2 FQNNGV. Trimming at V came to 0 bases and at J to 4 bases, leaving 5 bases not matched to a gene. This CDR3 spans 16 amino acids. CDR3 bases: TGTGCCAGCAGCTTAGATCTTAGCGGGGGGGCATACGAGCAGTACTTC. Protein: CASSLDLSGGAYEQYF.

V usage is TRBV27 and J usage is TRBJ2-1; D is possibly TRBD1 (6 bases). Germline CDR1 is MNHEY and CDR2 is SMNVEV (reference sequence). The CDR3 has 15 residues. The germline V and J ends were trimmed by 5 bases and 1 base, with 12 bases remaining between them. The CDR3 sequence: CASSPARGSYNEQFF. The CDR3 nucleotides are TGTGCCAGCAGTCCCGCCAGGGGTTCCTACAATGAGCAGTTCTTC.

This clonotype was seen many times. The chain links TRBV5-1 to TRBJ1-4; TRBD1 might be the D (6 bases). This CDR3 contains 14 residues. V lost 4 bases to trimming and J lost 8 bases, with 15 bases between them. Germline CDR1 SGHRS, CDR2 YFSETQ. The chain's CDR3 is CASSLSTGGEKLFF. Here the CDR3 DNA reads TGCGCCAGCAGCCTCTCGACAGGAGGAGAAAAACTGTTTTTT.